A selection of T cell receptor beta chains follows, all from one sample in a study of beta chain features in type 1 diabetes. The method was immunoSEQ multiplex PCR; TCRdb's version includes in-frame clones alone and lacks a portion of them. This sample yields about 130,000 clones, of which about a tenth are seen a single time; 0.55% to 0.85% belongs to the top ten. Sequencing used central memory CD4+ T cells from blood. The receptors come from a man between 18 and 29 years old in good health. The CDR3 runs from the conserved cysteine through the conserved F or W. D genes are given only for firm matches. Clone sizes are given selectively: once, few, many, or a class where the clone is expanded.

D gene,V gene,clone size,J gene,CDR3 DNA,CDR3 protein
.,TRBV27,few,TRBJ2-2,TGTGCCAGCAGTACGCTAACCGGGGAGCTGTTTTTT,CASSTLTGELFF
.,TRBV11-3,.,TRBJ2-7,TGTGCCAGCAGCTTTTCGGAGTCCTACGAGCAGTACTTC,CASSFSESYEQYF
TRBD1,TRBV27,few,TRBJ1-4,TGTGCCAGCAGTTTGCGACAGGGGAGGGAAAAACTGTTTTTT,CASSLRQGREKLFF
.,TRBV7-9,.,TRBJ2-3,TGTGCCAGCAGCTTGGAGATGGCCGCAGATACGCAGTATTTT,CASSLEMAADTQYF
.,TRBV6-1,few,TRBJ2-7,TGTGCCAGCAAGGCTAGTTCGATCTACGAGCAGTACTTC,CASKASSIYEQYF
TRBD2,TRBV11-2,.,TRBJ2-1,TGTGCCAGCAGATCTAGCGGGAACTCCTACAATGAGCAGTTCTTC,CASRSSGNSYNEQFF
TRBD1,TRBV7-2,.,TRBJ1-1,TGTGCCAGCAGCCGGCCAGGGGGGACTGAAGCTTTCTTT,CASSRPGGTEAFF
TRBD1,TRBV29-1,few,TRBJ1-1,TGCAGCGTTGATACCGGGACAGGTATCCTAGAAGCTTTCTTT,CSVDTGTGILEAFF
TRBD1,TRBV9,few,TRBJ2-1,TGTGCCAGCAGCCTACCTGGACAGGGGTACAATGAGCAGTTCTTC,CASSLPGQGYNEQFF
.,TRBV7-2,.,TRBJ2-3,TGTGCCAGCAGCCTCGCCCGGGAAGATACGCAGTATTTT,CASSLAREDTQYF
.,TRBV28,.,TRBJ2-7,TGTGCCAGCAGTGCCCCAGGGGAGGGCTACGAGCAGTACTTC,CASSAPGEGYEQYF
TRBD1,TRBV19,.,TRBJ1-6,TGTGCCAGTAATGACAGGGGAGGTTCACCCCTCCACTTT,CASNDRGGSPLHF